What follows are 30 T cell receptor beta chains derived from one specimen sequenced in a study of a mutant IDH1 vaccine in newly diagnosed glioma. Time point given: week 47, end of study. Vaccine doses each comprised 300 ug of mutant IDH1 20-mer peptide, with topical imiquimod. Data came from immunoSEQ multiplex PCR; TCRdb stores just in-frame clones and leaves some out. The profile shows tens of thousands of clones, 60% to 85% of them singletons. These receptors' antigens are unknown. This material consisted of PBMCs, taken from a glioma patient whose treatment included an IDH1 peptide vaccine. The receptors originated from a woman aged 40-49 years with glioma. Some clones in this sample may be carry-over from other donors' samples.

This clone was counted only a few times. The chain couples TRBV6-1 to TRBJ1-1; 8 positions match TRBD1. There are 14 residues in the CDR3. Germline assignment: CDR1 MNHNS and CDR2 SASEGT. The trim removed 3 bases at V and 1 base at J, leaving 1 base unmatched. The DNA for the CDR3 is TGTGCCAGCAGTGAGGGACAGGAGAACACTGAAGCTTTCTTT. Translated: CASSEGQENTEAFF.

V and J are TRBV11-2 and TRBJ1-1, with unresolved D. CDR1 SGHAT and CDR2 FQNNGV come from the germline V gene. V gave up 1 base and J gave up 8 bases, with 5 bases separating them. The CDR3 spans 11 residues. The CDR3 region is CASSLVTEAFF. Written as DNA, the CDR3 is TGTGCCAGCAGCTTAGTAACCGAAGCTTTCTTT.

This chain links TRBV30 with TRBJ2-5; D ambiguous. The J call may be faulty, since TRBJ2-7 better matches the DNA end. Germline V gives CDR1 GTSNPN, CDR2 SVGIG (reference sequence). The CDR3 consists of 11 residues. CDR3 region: CAWSLGYEQYF. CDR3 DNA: TGTGCCTGGAGTCTCGGGTACGAGCAGTACTTC.

CDR3 coding DNA: TGTGCCAGCAGCTCGGGGACAGGGGCTTCCGAGCAGTACTTC. Translating gives CASSSGTGASEQYF. The genes are TRBV6-1 and TRBJ2-7, with 10 positions matching TRBD1. This CDR3 is built from 14 residues. Germline values: CDR1 MNHNS, CDR2 SASEGT. The junction had 8 bases not matched to a gene; V was cut back by 6 bases and J by 6 bases.

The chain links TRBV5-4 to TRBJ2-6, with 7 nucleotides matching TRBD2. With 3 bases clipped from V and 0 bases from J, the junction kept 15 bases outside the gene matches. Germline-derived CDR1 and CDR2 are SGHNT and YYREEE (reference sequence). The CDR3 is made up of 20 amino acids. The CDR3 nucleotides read TGTGCCAGCAGCTCGCGCCCCGGTTGGGCGGGAGTCTCTGGGGCCAACGTCCTGACTTTC. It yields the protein CASSSRPGWAGVSGANVLTF.

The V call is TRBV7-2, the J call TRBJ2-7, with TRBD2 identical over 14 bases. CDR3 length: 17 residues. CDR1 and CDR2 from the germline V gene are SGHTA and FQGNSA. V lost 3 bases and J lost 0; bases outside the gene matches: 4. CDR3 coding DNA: TGTGCCAGCAGCTTTAGGACTAGCGGGGGGACCTCCTACGAGCAGTACTTC. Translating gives CASSFRTSGGTSYEQYF.

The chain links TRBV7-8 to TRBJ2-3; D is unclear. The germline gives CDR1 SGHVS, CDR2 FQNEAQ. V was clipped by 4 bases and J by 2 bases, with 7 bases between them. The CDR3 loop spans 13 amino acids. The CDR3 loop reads CASSWQVTDTQYF. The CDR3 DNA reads TGTGCCAGCAGCTGGCAGGTCACAGATACGCAGTATTTT.

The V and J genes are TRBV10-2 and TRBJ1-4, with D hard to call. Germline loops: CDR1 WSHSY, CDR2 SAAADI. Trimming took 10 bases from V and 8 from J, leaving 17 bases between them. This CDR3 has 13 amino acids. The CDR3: CATTWTAEEKLFF. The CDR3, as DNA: TGCGCCACAACGTGGACGGCGGAAGAAAAACTGTTTTTT.

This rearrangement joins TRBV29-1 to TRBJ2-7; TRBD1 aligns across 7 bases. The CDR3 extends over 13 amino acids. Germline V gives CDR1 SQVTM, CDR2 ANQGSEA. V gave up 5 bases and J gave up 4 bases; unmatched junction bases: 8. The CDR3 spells CSVTRTGPYEQYF. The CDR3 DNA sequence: TGCAGCGTTACGAGGACAGGCCCATACGAGCAGTACTTC.

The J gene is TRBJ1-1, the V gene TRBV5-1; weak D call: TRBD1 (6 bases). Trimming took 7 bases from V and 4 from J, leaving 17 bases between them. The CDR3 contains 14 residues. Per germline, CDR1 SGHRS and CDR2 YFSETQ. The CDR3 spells CASSWGAWGTEAFF. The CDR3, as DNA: TGCGCCAGCTCCTGGGGGGCCTGGGGCACTGAAGCTTTCTTT.

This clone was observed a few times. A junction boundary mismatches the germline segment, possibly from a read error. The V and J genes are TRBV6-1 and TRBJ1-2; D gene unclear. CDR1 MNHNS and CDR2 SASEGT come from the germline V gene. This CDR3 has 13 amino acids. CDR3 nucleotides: TGTGCCATCAGTGAGTCCAGGTCCTATGGCTACACCTTC. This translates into CAISESRSYGYTF.

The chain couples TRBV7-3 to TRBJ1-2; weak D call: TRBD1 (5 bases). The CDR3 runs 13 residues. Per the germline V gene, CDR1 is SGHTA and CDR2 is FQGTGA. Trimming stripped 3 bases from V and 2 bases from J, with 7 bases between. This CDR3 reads CASSLGQNYGYTF. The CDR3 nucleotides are TGTGCCAGCAGCTTGGGGCAGAACTATGGCTACACCTTC. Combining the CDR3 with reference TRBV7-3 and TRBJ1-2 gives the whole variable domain GAGVSQTPSNKVTEKGKYVELRCDPISGHTALYWYRQSLGQGPEFLIYFQGTGAADDSGLPNDRFFAVRPEGSVSTLKIQRTERGDSAVYLCASSLGQNYGYTFGSGTRLTVV.

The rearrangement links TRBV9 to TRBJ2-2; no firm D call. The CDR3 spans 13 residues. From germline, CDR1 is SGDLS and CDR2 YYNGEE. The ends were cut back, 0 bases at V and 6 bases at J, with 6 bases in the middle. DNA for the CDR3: TGTGCCAGCAGCGTAGGGTCACCCGGGGAGCTGTTTTTT. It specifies CASSVGSPGELFF.

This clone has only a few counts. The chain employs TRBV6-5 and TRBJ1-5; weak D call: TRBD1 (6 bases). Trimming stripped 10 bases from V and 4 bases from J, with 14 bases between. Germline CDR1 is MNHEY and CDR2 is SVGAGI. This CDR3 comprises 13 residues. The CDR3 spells CATRVGGNQPQHF. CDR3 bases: TGTGCCACCAGGGTAGGGGGGAATCAGCCCCAGCATTTT.

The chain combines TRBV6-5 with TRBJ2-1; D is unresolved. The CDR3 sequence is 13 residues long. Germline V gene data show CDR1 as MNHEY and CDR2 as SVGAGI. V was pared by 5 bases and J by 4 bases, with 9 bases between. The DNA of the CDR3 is TGTGCCAGCAGTAAGACAACTTACAATGAGCAGTTCTTC. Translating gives CASSKTTYNEQFF.

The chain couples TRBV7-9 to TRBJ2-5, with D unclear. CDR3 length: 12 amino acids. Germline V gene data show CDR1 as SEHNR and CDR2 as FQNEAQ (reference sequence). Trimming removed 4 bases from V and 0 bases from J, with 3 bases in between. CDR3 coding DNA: TGTGCCAGCAGCTGGAACCAAGAGACCCAGTACTTC. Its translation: CASSWNQETQYF.

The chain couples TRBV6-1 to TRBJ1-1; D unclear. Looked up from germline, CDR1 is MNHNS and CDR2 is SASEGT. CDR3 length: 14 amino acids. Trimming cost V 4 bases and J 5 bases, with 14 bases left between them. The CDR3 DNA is TGTGCCAGCAGTGGAACCCTCGGTACGACTGAAGCTTTCTTT. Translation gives CASSGTLGTTEAFF.

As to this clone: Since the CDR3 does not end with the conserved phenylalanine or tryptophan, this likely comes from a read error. The CDR3 here is CSVDNPSGVTYEQYL. CDR3 coding DNA: TGCAGCGTTGATAACCCTAGCGGGGTTACCTACGAGCAGTACCTC. The chain has TRBV29-1 and TRBJ2-7; 9 nucleotides match TRBD2. The germline V gene has CDR1 SQVTM and CDR2 ANQGSEA. The trim removed 3 bases at V and 2 bases at J, leaving 8 bases unmatched. This CDR3 contains 15 residues.

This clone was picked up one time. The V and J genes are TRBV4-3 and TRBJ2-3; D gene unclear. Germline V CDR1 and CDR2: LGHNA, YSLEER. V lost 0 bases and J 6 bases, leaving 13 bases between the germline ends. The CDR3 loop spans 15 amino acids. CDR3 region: CASSQDRTRLDTQYF. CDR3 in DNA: TGCGCCAGCAGCCAAGATAGGACCCGTCTTGATACGCAGTATTTT.

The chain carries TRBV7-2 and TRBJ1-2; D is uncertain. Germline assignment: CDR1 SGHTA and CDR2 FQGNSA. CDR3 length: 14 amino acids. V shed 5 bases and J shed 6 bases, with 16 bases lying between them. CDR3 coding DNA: TGTGCCAGCAGCCTCCTCGGCGGAGCTGATGGCTACACCTTC. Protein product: CASSLLGGADGYTF.

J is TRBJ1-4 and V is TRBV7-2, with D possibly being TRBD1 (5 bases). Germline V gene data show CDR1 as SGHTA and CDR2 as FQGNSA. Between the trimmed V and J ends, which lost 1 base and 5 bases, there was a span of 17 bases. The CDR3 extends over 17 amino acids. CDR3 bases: TGTGCCAGCAGCTTAGGTTATAGGGGACGCTTGAATGAAAAACTGTTTTTT. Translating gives CASSLGYRGRLNEKLFF. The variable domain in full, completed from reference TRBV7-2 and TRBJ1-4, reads GAGVSQSPSNKVTEKGKDVELRCDPISGHTALYWYRQSLGQGLEFLIYFQGNSAPDKSGLPSDRFSAERTGGSVSTLTIQRTQQEDSAVYLCASSLGYRGRLNEKLFFGSGTQLSVL.

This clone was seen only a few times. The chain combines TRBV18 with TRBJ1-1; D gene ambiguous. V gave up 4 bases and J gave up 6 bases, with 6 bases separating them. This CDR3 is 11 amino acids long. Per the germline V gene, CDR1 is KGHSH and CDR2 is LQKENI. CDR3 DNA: TGTGCCAGCTCACGTTTAGCTGAAGCTTTCTTT. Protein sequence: CASSRLAEAFF.

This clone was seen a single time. CDR3 nucleotides: TGCGCCAGCAGCTTGGCGGCAGGGTATGGCTACACCTTC. Translation gives CASSLAAGYGYTF. The chain recombines TRBV5-1 with TRBJ1-2; D might be TRBD1 (5 bases). The germline CDR1 and CDR2 sequences are SGHRS and YFSETQ. CDR3 size: 13 residues. Trimming stripped 0 bases from V and 5 bases from J, with 8 bases between.

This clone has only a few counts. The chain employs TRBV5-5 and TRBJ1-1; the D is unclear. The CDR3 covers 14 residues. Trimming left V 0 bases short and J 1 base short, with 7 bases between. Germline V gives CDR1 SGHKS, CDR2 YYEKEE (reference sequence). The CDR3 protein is CASSLGPANTEAFF. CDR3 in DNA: TGTGCCAGCAGCTTGGGACCGGCGAACACTGAAGCTTTCTTT.

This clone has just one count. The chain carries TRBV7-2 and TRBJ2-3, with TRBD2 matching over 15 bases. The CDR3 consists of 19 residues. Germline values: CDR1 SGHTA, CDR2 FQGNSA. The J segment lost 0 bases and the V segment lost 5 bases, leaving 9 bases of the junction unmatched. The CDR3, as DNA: TGTGCCAGCAGCCCAGACGGGACTAGCGGGGGGCCTAGCACAGATACGCAGTATTTT. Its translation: CASSPDGTSGGPSTDTQYF.

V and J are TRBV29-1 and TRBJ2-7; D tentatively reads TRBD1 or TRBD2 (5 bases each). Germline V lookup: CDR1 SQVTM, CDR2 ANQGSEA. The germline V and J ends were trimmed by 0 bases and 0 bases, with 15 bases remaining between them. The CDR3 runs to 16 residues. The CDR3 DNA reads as TGCAGCGTTGAAGATGGTCGAGCAGGGAGCTCCTACGAGCAGTACTTC. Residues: CSVEDGRAGSSYEQYF.

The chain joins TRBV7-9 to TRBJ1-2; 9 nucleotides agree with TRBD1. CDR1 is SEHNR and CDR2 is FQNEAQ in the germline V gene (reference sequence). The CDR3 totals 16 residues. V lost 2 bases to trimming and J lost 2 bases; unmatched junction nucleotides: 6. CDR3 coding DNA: TGTGCCAGCAGCTTATTGGGGGACAGGGAAAACTATGGCTACACCTTC. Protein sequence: CASSLLGDRENYGYTF.

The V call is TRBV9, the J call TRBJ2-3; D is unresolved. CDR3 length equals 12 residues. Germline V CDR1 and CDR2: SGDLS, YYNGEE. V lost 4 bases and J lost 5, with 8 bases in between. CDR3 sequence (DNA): TGTGCCAGCAGCCCCAGATTAGATACGCAGTATTTT. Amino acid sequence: CASSPRLDTQYF. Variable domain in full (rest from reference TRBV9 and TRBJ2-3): DSGVTQTPKHLITATGQRVTLRCSPRSGDLSVYWYQQSLDQGLQFLIQYYNGEERAKGNILERFSAQQFPDLHSELNLSSLELGDSALYFCASSPRLDTQYFGPGTRLTVL.

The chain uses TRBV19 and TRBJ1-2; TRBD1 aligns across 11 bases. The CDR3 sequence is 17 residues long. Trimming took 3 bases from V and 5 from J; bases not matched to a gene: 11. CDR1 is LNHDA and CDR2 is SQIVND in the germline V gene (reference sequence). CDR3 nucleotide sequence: TGTGCCAGTAGTATGCCGGGACAGGGGGTGAGGGGTTATGGCTACACCTTC. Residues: CASSMPGQGVRGYGYTF.

The CDR3 reads CASSLVPANYEQYF. CDR3 DNA sequence: TGCGCCAGCAGCTTGGTTCCGGCGAACTACGAGCAGTACTTC. The rearrangement links TRBV5-1 to TRBJ2-7; no reliable D call. Trimming took 0 bases from V and 3 from J, leaving 10 bases between them. Germline V gene data show CDR1 as SGHRS and CDR2 as YFSETQ. This CDR3 comprises 14 residues. Drawing the rest from reference TRBV5-1 and TRBJ2-7, the complete variable domain is KAGVTQTPRYLIKTRGQQVTLSCSPISGHRSVSWYQQTPGQGLQFLFEYFSETQRNKGNFPGRFSGRQFSNSRSEMNVSTLELGDSALYLCASSLVPANYEQYFGPGTRLTVT.